The clone carrying this T cell receptor beta chain was observed at least ten times. TCRdb itself ran the RT-PCR reads through MiXCR, one entry per CDR3 protein. The table has hundreds of thousands of distinct CDR3 sequences, more than 13% seen once. The germline gives CDR1 MNHEY, CDR2 SVGAGI. Between the trimmed V and J ends, which lost 6 bases and 5 bases, there was a span of 16 bases. This CDR3 contains 14 residues. The sequence was collected from a female donor in good health, serving as a healthy control. The sequencing input was memory CD4+ T cells from blood. The chain employs TRBV6-5 and TRBJ1-1; D possibly corresponds to TRBD1 (6 bases). CDR3 sequence: CASRPGQRRTEAFF. CDR3 nucleotides: TGTGCCAGCAGACCTGGACAGCGCAGGACTGAAGCTTTCTTT.